This TCR beta chain was sequenced during a study of T cell changes during pregnancy in multiple sclerosis. Sequencing used immunoSEQ multiplex PCR; TCRdb keeps in-frame clones, though not all of them. Of approximately 20,000 clones detected, about 88% appear once; the ten largest clones hold about 7.5%. This CDR3 comprises 15 residues. V shed 1 base and J 6 bases; nucleotides not matched to a gene: 3. Germline V gene lookup returns CDR1 SGHNT and CDR2 YYREEE (reference sequence). The V call is TRBV5-4, the J call TRBJ2-1, with 11 bases identical to TRBD2. The clonotype was recovered from a female donor in good health, enrolled as a control in a pregnancy study. The sequences come from CD8+ T cells from peripheral blood mononuclear cells, collected in the second trimester of pregnancy. CDR3 coding DNA: TGTGCCAGCAGCTTGCCTAGCGGGGGGTTCAATGAGCAGTTCTTC. This gives the protein CASSLPSGGFNEQFF.